This TCR beta chain was recovered during a study of T cell clonality in common variable immunodeficiency (dated by TCRdb to between 2014 and 2017). For sequencing, equivalent amounts of genomic DNA were input from CVID and control samples. For every sample, a 60 bp segment covering the rearranged TCRbeta CDR3 region was amplified and then sequenced. The immunoSEQ assay, a bias-corrected multiplex PCR combined with high-throughput sequencing, was used to amplify TCRbeta. As for how the authors treated the data: Each unique nucleotide sequence was treated as a clone and annotated with V, D and J genes, copy number and frequency. Sequences were labeled productive if in frame, and non-productive if out of frame or containing stop codons. Clonality was calculated from Shannon's entropy as previously described. The predicted amino acid sequences of productive clones were used to derive the mean CDR3 Kyte-Doolittle hydropathy. Scaled V gene usage was hierarchically clustered using Manhattan distance and complete linkage with the R hclust function. To assess clone sharing by CDR3 amino acid sequence, 12 repertoires per group were resampled over 100 rounds. Repertoires were searched for roughly 70 published EBV-specific and a few hundred published CMV-specific TCRbeta sequences. Two CVID samples yielding fewer than 10,000 sequences were excluded from analysis, leaving 42 CVID repertoires. TCRdb took over this immuneACCESS table, retaining in-frame rearrangements with V and J assigned. Such tables are incomplete; in checked studies, under half of the missing clones stem from an unresolved V gene, and the remainder is unexplained. The D gene and trimming were derived from the DNA, and the V and J assignments and clone size from that table. This sample shows 30,000 to 35,000 clones, and none of them turns up only once. About 26% of the sample rests with the top ten.

General study outcomes and caveats: It was noted by the authors that sequencing of the repertoires of T cell subpopulations would be needed to clarify the cause of the increased clonality in CVID. CVID subjects shared fewer TCRbeta clones with each other than healthy controls did (p < 0.0001). Fewer deletions and N-nucleotide insertions were reportedly observed in CVID TCRbeta sequences, and highly modified clones with 13 or more V deletions were reportedly absent from CVID TCRbeta sequences. Although equal DNA input was used, an average of approximately 82,000 unique sequences per sample was obtained for controls, compared with around 30,000 for CVID samples. Differences among patients in the CVID cohort limited the correlations between repertoire features and clinical complications. TCRbeta clonality was higher in CVID subjects than in healthy controls (t-test p = 0.018), and the increase was most characteristic of about a third of subjects.

Note on this clone: Its recognized antigen is unknown. Coverage ceases 3 residues before the CDR3 finishes, and the germline J gene fills in the end.

Standard criteria were used to diagnose CVID, namely serum IgG, IgA and/or IgM reduced below the normal range together with specific antibody deficiency. There were 40 to 45 subjects in the CVID group (roughly 30 male and some 15 female), ranging in age from roughly 9 to 64 years, with a mean age of about 40. Most of the CVID patients and most of the healthy controls were of Caucasian heritage. Replacement immunoglobulin therapy had been administered to all CVID subjects for at least one year at the time of study participation. When blood was collected, none of the CVID subjects were ill or on immunomodulatory or immunosuppressive medication. From each donor, roughly 5 to 8 ml of heparinized peripheral whole blood was collected. Genomic DNA from adults with common variable immune deficiency (CVID) and from healthy adult controls was used for sequencing of TCRbeta CDR3 repertoires. To isolate peripheral blood mononuclear cells, diluted blood was subjected to density centrifugation over Hypaque 1077 or Ficoll-Paque. Unsorted mononuclear cells served as the source of genomic DNA, which was extracted either by Qiagen column purification or by a centrifugation-based method.

V sheds 6 bases and J sheds 0 bases, leaving 17 bases between their ends. Looking up the germline V gene yields CDR1 KGHSH and CDR2 LQKENI. From the cysteine up to the phenylalanine, the CDR3 has a length of 17 residues. The DNA shown is the part of the CDR3 that was read: 42 bases, in frame from base 1. This receptor was identified in a human donor with common variable immunodeficiency. The chain is assembled from TRBV18 and TRBJ2-2, with TRBD1 as a weak D call on 6 bases. The specimen was peripheral blood mononuclear cells. The CDR3 DNA, read in part, is TGTGCCAGCTCGCCCAAATCCGGGGACACGAACACCGGGGAG. It translates to CASSPKSGDTNTGE. The complete CDR3 sequence is CASSPKSGDTNTGELFF.